What follows is one T cell receptor beta chain and its context. Its antigen is not identified. This entry belongs to a study of T cell responses to AZD1222 COVID-19 vaccine. Study observations and caveats: Among those given AZD1222, only 5 to 7 were seropositive at baseline. Without day 14 samples, only post-peak T cell repertoires were studied. White British ancestry dominated among donors, who included more females, and clonal diversity was possibly underestimated.

Germline V CDR1 and CDR2: LNHDA, SQIVND (reference sequence). V gave up 8 bases and J gave up 1 base, with 11 bases separating them. The CDR3 covers 14 residues. Using immunoSEQ multiplex PCR, the repertoire was profiled, and TCRdb retains in-frame clones only, with some absent. The table includes approximately 140,000 clones, roughly nine tenths detected once. Pooled together were second doses at about 4 or about 12 weeks. V is TRBV19 and J is TRBJ2-2; D possibly corresponds to TRBD1 (5 bases). The TCR comes from an adult who received the AZD1222 COVID-19 vaccine. The source material was peripheral blood, sampled 28 days after the second AZD1222 dose. This chain's CDR3 is CASPGHLNTGELFF. The CDR3 DNA reads as TGTGCCAGTCCTGGACACTTGAACACCGGGGAGCTGTTTTTT.